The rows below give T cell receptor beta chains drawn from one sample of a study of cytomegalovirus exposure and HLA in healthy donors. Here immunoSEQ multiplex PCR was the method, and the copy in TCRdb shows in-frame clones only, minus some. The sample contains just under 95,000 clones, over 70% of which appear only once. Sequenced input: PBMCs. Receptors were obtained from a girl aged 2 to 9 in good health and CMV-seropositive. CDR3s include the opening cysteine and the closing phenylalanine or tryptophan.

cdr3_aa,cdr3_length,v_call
CASRQGTSVSHEQYF,15,TRBV6-5
CASTQGAWETQYF,13,TRBV7-2
CASSSKTGQIHF,12,TRBV5-6
CASSSGALNTEAFF,14,TRBV10-1
CAWVPGQSRAETQYF,15,TRBV30
CASSIVVQGQPQHF,14,TRBV19
CASSPSGYYEQYF,13,TRBV18
CASSYSGTATTEAFF,15,TRBV6-5
CATSARLPGGGDTQYF,16,TRBV15
CASRGGYQPQHF,12,TRBV19
CASSLVQGRVYEQYF,15,TRBV7-6